The 20 T cell receptor beta chains reported below all come from one sample, sequenced in a study of blood T cells in healthy people across ages. A J-beta primer mix and a sample-barcoded 5' primer were used in a second PCR of about 7 to 12 cycles. TCRdb ran MiXCR on the 5' RACE reads and lists one entry per CDR3 protein. Seen here are hundreds of thousands of distinct CDR3 sequences, roughly 43% observed once, and the top ten hold 20%. What was sequenced was blood. The origin of the receptors is an older woman in good health.

This clonotype has more than one count but fewer than ten. The chain employs TRBV11-1 and TRBJ2-5, with 11 positions matching TRBD2. Trimming at V came to 2 bases and at J to 4 bases, leaving 9 bases not matched to a gene. CDR3 length equals 17 residues. Germline-derived CDR1 and CDR2 are SGHAT and FQDESV (reference sequence). CDR3 in amino acids: CASSLTTSGSSRETQYF. The CDR3 coding sequence is TGTGCCAGCAGCTTAACTACTAGCGGGAGTTCACGAGAGACCCAGTACTTC.

This clonotype occurred a few times. The chain carries TRBV7-6 and TRBJ2-5; D unclear. CDR1 is SGHVS and CDR2 is FNYEAQ in the germline V gene. This CDR3 contains 14 residues. V lost 1 base and J lost 1, with 7 bases in between. The CDR3 protein is CASSLGNIQETQYF. Written as DNA, the CDR3 is TGTGCCAGCAGCTTAGGGAACATCCAAGAGACCCAGTACTTC.

The chain uses TRBV18 and TRBJ2-4, with 9 bases aligning to TRBD2. The J call is uncertain, as TRBJ2-7 better fits the DNA end. The CDR3 is 15 amino acids. The V gene's germline CDR1 is KGHSH and CDR2 LQKENI. The CDR3 reads CASSPPRTSVYEQYF. The CDR3 DNA follows: TGTGCCAGCTCACCACCGAGGACTAGCGTTTACGAGCAGTACTTC.

This clonotype has a count of ten or more. The J gene is TRBJ2-7, the V gene TRBV7-2; 10 bases align to TRBD1. Germline V gene data show CDR1 as SGHTA and CDR2 as FQGNSA. Unmatched junction bases numbered 1, after V lost 1 base and J lost 1 base. The CDR3 runs 15 residues. The chain's CDR3 is CASSLGGQGSYEQYF. As DNA, the CDR3 is TGTGCCAGCAGCTTAGGGGGACAGGGGTCCTACGAGCAGTACTTC.

The V call is TRBV29-1, the J call TRBJ1-6; 9 positions match TRBD1. Trimming took 5 bases from V and 7 from J; bases not matched to a gene: 9. CDR1 and CDR2 from the germline V gene are SQVTM and ANQGSEA. This CDR3 comprises 15 residues. The CDR3 DNA follows: TGCAGCGTTCGTCTGACAGGGGGGAACAATTCACCCCTCCACTTT. Translated: CSVRLTGGNNSPLHF. Based on the CDR3 plus reference TRBV29-1 and TRBJ1-6, the full variable domain is SAVISQKPSRDICQRGTSLTIQCQVDSQVTMMFWYRQQPGQSLTLIATANQGSEATYESGFVIDKFPISRPNLTFSTLTVSNMSPEDSSIYLCSVRLTGGNNSPLHFGNGTRLTVT.

This clonotype was found once. The chain links TRBV18 to TRBJ2-1; 12 bases are a match to TRBD2. Per the germline V gene, CDR1 is KGHSH and CDR2 is LQKENI. Losses at the gene ends were 0 bases for V and 6 bases for J; bases not matched to a gene: 6. The CDR3 extends over 17 amino acids. The CDR3 here is CASSPPPSGRGGNEQFF. The CDR3 DNA follows: TGTGCCAGCTCACCACCCCCTAGCGGGAGGGGCGGCAATGAGCAGTTCTTC.

This clonotype was seen only a few times. The chain recombines TRBV7-2 with TRBJ2-3; D unclear. Trimming stripped 5 bases from V and 4 bases from J, with 16 bases between. The CDR3 has 15 residues. Germline V gene sequence: CDR1 SGHTA, CDR2 FQGNSA. The CDR3 DNA sequence: TGTGCCAGCAGCCGCCAAGTTGGGCCTTCAGATACGCAGTATTTT. This codes for CASSRQVGPSDTQYF.

The rearrangement joins TRBV4-3 to TRBJ2-4, with a tentative D call TRBD2 (5 bases). Gene TRBJ2-7 matches the end of the DNA better, so the J call may be wrong. CDR3 length: 16 residues. Germline lookup yields CDR1 LGHNA and CDR2 YSLEER. This CDR3 reads CASSQESRGEGYEQYF. CDR3 DNA sequence: TGCGCCAGCAGCCAAGAGAGCCGAGGAGAGGGATACGAGCAGTACTTC.

This clonotype was recorded many times. The V and J genes are TRBV10-3 and TRBJ2-1; D is perhaps TRBD2 (5 bases). There are 14 residues in the CDR3. The germline V gene encodes CDR1 ENHRY and CDR2 SYGVKD. Between the trimmed V and J ends, which lost 9 bases and 0 bases, there was a span of 12 bases. The CDR3 coding sequence is TGTGCCATATCCCGGGCGGGCTCCTACAATGAGCAGTTCTTC. Translation gives CAISRAGSYNEQFF.

This chain links TRBV20-1 with TRBJ2-2; D is perhaps TRBD2 (5 bases). The germline V gene has CDR1 DFQATT and CDR2 SNEGSKA (reference sequence). Trimming shortened V by 3 bases and J by 9 bases, and 8 bases separated the two germline ends. The CDR3 is 11 residues long. The CDR3 loop reads CSARGDWELFF. CDR3 in DNA: TGCAGTGCTAGGGGAGATTGGGAGCTGTTTTTT.

This clonotype was seen repeatedly, ten times or more. The CDR3 sequence is CASSLEYKTGGGYTF. The CDR3 DNA reads TGTGCCAGCAGTTTAGAGTACAAAACGGGAGGAGGCTACACCTTC. This rearrangement joins TRBV27 to TRBJ1-2, with no clear D. The germline gives CDR1 MNHEY, CDR2 SMNVEV (reference sequence). This CDR3 region has 15 residues. V lost 2 bases and J 8 bases, leaving 18 bases between the germline ends.

On this clonotype: Compared with germline, one end of the junction differs, possibly owing to a read error. V gene TRBV3-1 combines with J gene TRBJ2-7; D is uncertain. The germline CDR1 and CDR2 sequences are LGHDT and YNNKEL (reference sequence). CDR3 length equals 13 residues. This CDR3 reads CASSQDPRNDQYF. CDR3 nucleotides: TGTGCCAGCAGCCAAGATCCCCGGAACGACCAGTACTTC.

This clonotype was seen a handful of times. The chain couples TRBV7-9 to TRBJ1-5, with D unclear. Germline V CDR1 and CDR2: SEHNR, FQNEAQ (reference sequence). CDR3 length: 14 residues. Deletions cut 4 bases from V and 0 bases from J, with 7 bases between. The CDR3 bases are TGTGCCAGCAGCTCCGCTCTTAGCAATCAGCCCCAGCATTTT. Protein: CASSSALSNQPQHF.

There are a few counts of this clonotype. The chain joins TRBV4-3 to TRBJ2-5, with 14 bases fitting TRBD2. With 1 base clipped from V and 5 bases from J, the junction kept 9 bases outside the gene matches. Germline CDR1 LGHNA, CDR2 YSLEER. The CDR3 length is 18 residues. CDR3 in amino acids: CASSQGLAGGTPGETQYF. CDR3 nucleotides: TGCGCCAGCAGCCAAGGACTAGCGGGAGGGACCCCTGGGGAGACCCAGTACTTC.

The chain combines TRBV9 with TRBJ2-1; 12 nucleotides match TRBD2. V trimming: 3 bases; J trimming: 6 bases; junction bases outside the gene matches: 13. CDR3 length: 18 amino acids. Germline values: CDR1 SGDLS, CDR2 YYNGEE. The CDR3 region is CASSAGRGLAGRLNEQFF. CDR3 DNA sequence: TGTGCCAGCAGCGCAGGCCGAGGACTAGCGGGGCGACTCAATGAGCAGTTCTTC.

J is TRBJ1-1 and V is TRBV5-1; TRBD1 might be the D (5 bases). Trimming cost V 3 bases and J 3 bases, with 15 bases left between them. Germline V gene data show CDR1 as SGHRS and CDR2 as YFSETQ. The CDR3 has 15 amino acids. The CDR3 region is CASSSGGGGDTEAFF. The CDR3 DNA reads as TGCGCCAGCAGCTCCGGGGGAGGCGGGGACACTGAAGCTTTCTTT.

The chain combines TRBV28 with TRBJ1-2, with no clear D. Germline CDR1 is MDHEN and CDR2 is SYDVKM. The V and J ends lost 5 bases and 7 bases respectively, with 17 bases between them. The CDR3 consists of 14 residues. The CDR3 is CASSPHSMGSGYTF. The CDR3 nucleotides read TGTGCCAGCAGTCCGCACTCGATGGGGAGTGGCTACACCTTC.

For this clonotype: An end of the junction differs from the germline gene, which may be a read error. The chain links TRBV6-1 to TRBJ1-2; D may be TRBD1 (5 bases). Germline CDR1 reads MNHNS; CDR2 reads SASEGT. The CDR3 length is 17 residues. CDR3 residues: CAGSDEPMQEGNYGYTF. The CDR3 DNA sequence: TGTGCCGGCAGCGACGAACCCATGCAGGAGGGGAACTATGGCTACACCTTC.

This clonotype has only one observation. Just one base apart from a much larger clone, this may be a read error. The rearrangement links TRBV6-1 to TRBJ2-7; 7 bases match TRBD2. This CDR3 spans 18 amino acids. With V trimmed by 2 bases and J by 7 bases, 20 bases remained unmatched. CDR1 is MNHNS and CDR2 is SASEGT in the germline V gene. The DNA for the CDR3 is TGTGCCAGCAGTGAACCAAGGCTAGCGGAGAACCCATTGAGGGAGCAGTACTTC. This codes for CASSEPRLAENPLREQYF.

A remark on this clonotype: One junction end disagrees with the germline gene, perhaps due to a read error. The chain is built from TRBV6-5 and TRBJ2-3; D may correspond to TRBD1 or TRBD2 (5 bases each). The CDR3 runs 16 residues. Germline V gene sequence: CDR1 MNHEY, CDR2 SVGAGI. For the CDR3, the DNA is TGTGCCGGCAGTCAGACCACGGGACCCCGGGCAGATACGCAGTATTTT. This sequence encodes CAGSQTTGPRADTQYF.